The 5 T cell receptor beta chains in this list originate from one sample, sequenced in a study of T cells after posttransplantation cyclophosphamide. Busulfan-fludarabine conditioning, marrow transplant, and cyclophosphamide on days +3 and +4 were administered. Sequenced by immunoSEQ multiplex PCR; TCRdb stores in-frame clones only, minus some. The sample holds some 10,000 clones, 65% to 85% seen once. Material: PBMCs, obtained after allogeneic stem cell transplant with posttransplant cyclophosphamide. The receptors here all came from a female patient in her fifties who received an allogeneic stem cell transplant from a related donor, was CMV-positive, and had no GVHD. Some T cells may be transferred from the graft donor.

This clone was seen a single time. The chain has TRBV9 and TRBJ2-7; no clear D gene. The CDR3 is 13 residues long. Trimming shortened V by 0 bases and J by 4 bases, and 8 bases separated the two germline ends. CDR1 and CDR2 from the germline V gene are SGDLS and YYNGEE. CDR3 DNA: TGTGCCAGCAGCGTAGCTCTAGATTACGAGCAGTACTTC. Translated: CASSVALDYEQYF.

The rearrangement uses TRBV29-1 and TRBJ1-2, with D unresolved. Trimming left V 4 bases short and J 0 bases short, with 9 bases between. The CDR3 runs 13 residues. Germline V gene data show CDR1 as SQVTM and CDR2 as ANQGSEA. CDR3 sequence reads: CSVAAGPNYGYTF. CDR3 nucleotide sequence: TGCAGCGTTGCGGCAGGCCCTAACTATGGCTACACCTTC.

The chain employs TRBV13 and TRBJ2-6; D remains ambiguous. The CDR3 is made up of 16 amino acids. V was clipped by 0 bases and J by 0 bases, with 6 bases between them. The germline V gene has CDR1 PRHDT and CDR2 FYEKMQ (reference sequence). The CDR3 nucleotides are TGTGCCAGCAGCTTAGGCCGTCCCTCTGGGGCCAACGTCCTGACTTTC. Translation gives CASSLGRPSGANVLTF.

This clone was found once. The sample contains more than one DNA sequence encoding this CDR3. This sequence joins TRBV23-1 and TRBJ1-2; no reliable D call. TRBV23-1 is noted as an ORF with a role that remains uncertain. This CDR3 is 15 amino acids long. V lost 4 bases and J lost 3, with 15 bases in between. Written as DNA, the CDR3 is TGCGCCAGCAGTCCCTGGACCGCTAGCGACTATGGCTACACCTTC. As protein: CASSPWTASDYGYTF.

The rearrangement joins TRBV11-2 to TRBJ1-3, with D possibly matching TRBD1 (5 bases). V was clipped by 5 bases and J by 6 bases, with 11 bases between them. Germline V gene data show CDR1 as SGHAT and CDR2 as FQNNGV. The CDR3 has 13 amino acids. CDR3 region: CASSPGLINTIYF. CDR3 bases: TGTGCCAGCAGCCCAGGGTTGATAAACACCATATATTTT.